This T cell receptor beta chain was found in a study of PD-1 blockade in classical Hodgkin lymphoma. On the study more broadly: Every 2 weeks, patients had 3 mg/kg nivolumab intravenously. The study's findings and limits: Baseline TCR diversity was reportedly lower in newly diagnosed patients than in healthy donors. It was reported as lower still in relapsed/refractory patients. Before treatment, complete responders showed about the same diversity as newly diagnosed patients.

The CDR3 loop spans 15 amino acids. The J segment lost 1 base and the V segment lost 5 bases, leaving 2 bases of the junction unmatched. Germline V gene lookup returns CDR1 SGHNT and CDR2 YENEEA. A note on this clone: The antigen is unknown.

Indicated time point: cycle 4 day 1 (C4D1), after six to seven weeks of nivolumab. Relapses following autologous stem cell transplantation were seen in all patients, with brentuximab vedotin exposure varying. Magnetic negative selection was used to purify CD4+ T cells from PBMCs that had been thawed. Relapsed/refractory classical Hodgkin lymphoma patients had complete, partial or progressive responses. Libraries were prepared by immunoSEQ multiplex PCR; TCRdb keeps only in-frame clonotypes and omits some of them. The table shows around 28,000 clones, with around 86% occurring only once. The TCR originated in a human donor with classical Hodgkin lymphoma. Specimen: CD4+ T cells from blood, collected before the fourth cycle of nivolumab. The rearrangement links TRBV11-3 to TRBJ2-3; 11 nucleotides line up with TRBD2. CDR3 in amino acids: CASSPGLAGTDTQYF. As DNA, the CDR3 is TGTGCCAGCAGCCCGGGACTAGCGGGCACAGATACGCAGTATTTT.